Described below is a single T cell receptor beta chain sequence and its context. J lost 7 bases, V lost 5 bases, and 8 bases had no gene match. The germline gives CDR1 SGHTA, CDR2 FQGNSA. The CDR3 has 14 residues. This sample is part of a study of blood T cell repertoires in COVID-19. Study-level background: COVID-19 samples collected from the United States, Italy and Spain covered acute and convalescent phases. T cells, B-cell-depleted T cells, or PBMCs provided the cDNA or gDNA that served as material.

Per the original data handling: Nucleated cell number was recorded as an estimate derived from reference gene primer amplification. Sequenced by immunoSEQ multiplex PCR; TCRdb stores in-frame clones only, minus some. V and J calls and clone size are given by that table; D and trimming were obtained from the DNA. The profile covers 100,000 to 150,000 clones, with approximately 90% appearing a single time and around 18% taken by the ten largest. The TCR was taken from a man aged 50-60 years with active or convalescent COVID-19. The chain combines TRBV7-2 with TRBJ1-2; TRBD1 matches at 9 bases. What was sequenced was peripheral blood. CDR3: CASSPDRDRAGYTF. The CDR3 coding sequence is TGTGCCAGCAGCCCAGACCGGGACAGGGCTGGCTACACCTTC.